In this sample, the clone carrying this TCR beta chain turned up a few times. The data originate from a study of blood T cells in healthy people across ages. The V gene's germline CDR1 is LGHDT and CDR2 YNNKEL (reference sequence). V lost 2 bases, J lost 2 bases, and 9 bases lay in between. The CDR3 has 14 amino acids. Primed by a sample-barcoded 5' primer and a J-beta primer mix, a second PCR proceeded for roughly 7 to 11 cycles. TCRdb itself ran the 5' RACE reads through MiXCR, one entry per CDR3 protein. The table lists 750,000 to 1,000,000 distinct CDR3 sequences, roughly 28% of them singletons, with about a tenth in the top ten. These data are also associated with another study on T cells of mothers and their children.

The sequence was obtained from a woman aged 40 to 50 in good health. V and J are TRBV3-1 and TRBJ1-2, with a tentative D call TRBD1 (6 bases). Sequences were obtained from blood. The CDR3 region has the DNA TGTGCCAGCAGCCAACTCGACAGGAACTATGGCTACACCTTC. Protein product: CASSQLDRNYGYTF.